The following is a TCR beta chain sequence with its context. Its antigen remains unknown. Healthy Caucasian individuals from Russia aged about 6 to 100 were enrolled as donors. Total RNA amounts of at least 6 micrograms were extracted per sample. This entry comes from a study of blood T cells in healthy people across ages. Study-wide results and limits: Per million T cells, TCR beta diversity dropped roughly linearly as age increased.

V was pared by 2 bases and J by 6 bases, with 10 bases of the junction left unmatched. This CDR3 is built from 17 residues. Germline assignment: CDR1 MDHEN and CDR2 SYDVKM. Alongside a J-beta primer mix, a sample-barcoded 5' primer served in a second PCR lasting 7 to 11 cycles. With 12 random nucleotides, a template-switch adaptor tagged each individual cDNA molecule. One entry per CDR3 protein results from TCRdb running MiXCR on the 5' RACE reads. This table holds approximately 1.5 million distinct CDR3 sequences, roughly 43% found once. Source material: blood. The rearrangement links TRBV28 to TRBJ2-5, with 12 bases identical to TRBD2. The receptor's source is a young woman in good health. DNA for the CDR3: TGTGCCAGCAGTTTAGGCCTCCGACTAGCGGGAGTCAAGACCCAGTACTTC. Protein: CASSLGLRLAGVKTQYF.